Listed here are 23 T cell receptor beta chains from one sample, sequenced in a study of T cells in Graves' hyperthyroidism and ophthalmopathy. It was RNA transcripts that yielded the amplified TCR beta CDR3 regions. RT-PCR in the first round (using the HTBI primer set) targeted the TCR CDR3. MiXCR, applied by TCRdb to the multiplex PCR reads, yields one record per CDR3 protein. Among roughly 93,000 distinct CDR3 sequences listed, roughly 56% were seen once. The sequenced sample was blood. The receptors here all came from a woman between 40 and 55 years old with Graves' hyperthyroidism.

This clonotype was seen once. The chain uses TRBV20-1 and TRBJ2-5; 10 bases fit TRBD1. The CDR3 covers 15 residues. The germline CDR1 and CDR2 sequences are DFQATT and SNEGSKA (reference sequence). J was trimmed by 5 bases and V by 5 bases; bases with no gene match: 11. CDR3 sequence (DNA): TGCAGTGCTGAATTCTTGACAGGGGGCCGGGAGACCCAGTACTTC. Its protein is CSAEFLTGGRETQYF.

The chain couples TRBV20-1 to TRBJ2-5; D ambiguous. The CDR3 totals 13 residues. V was trimmed by 1 base and J by 5 bases, leaving 11 bases between them. The germline CDR1 and CDR2 sequences are DFQATT and SNEGSKA (reference sequence). CDR3 nucleotides: TGCAGTGCTAGAGGAGTTCTCCGGGAGACCCAGTACTTC. Protein: CSARGVLRETQYF.

This clonotype was counted ten times or more. The rearrangement uses TRBV5-5 and TRBJ1-5, with D maybe TRBD1 (6 bases). The CDR3 is 14 amino acids. V lost 0 bases, J lost 7 bases, and 11 bases lay in between. CDR1 is SGHKS, CDR2 YYEKEE, per germline (reference sequence). CDR3 sequence reads: CASSLVTGRQPQHF. CDR3 nucleotide sequence: TGTGCCAGCAGCTTGGTAACAGGGAGGCAGCCCCAGCATTTT.

The chain carries TRBV6-6 and TRBJ1-1; D is ambiguous. Germline CDR1 and CDR2: MNHNY and SVGAGI (reference sequence). This CDR3 has 16 residues. Trimming took off 6 bases at V and 4 bases at J, with 21 bases between the two ends. CDR3 nucleotides: TGTGCCAGCAGACTGAGCGGATTTCCGGAGGGCACTGAAGCTTTCTTT. Encoded protein: CASRLSGFPEGTEAFF.

This clonotype was counted only a few times. This chain joins TRBV29-1 and TRBJ1-2; D is possibly TRBD1 (5 bases). The V gene lost 8 bases and the J gene lost 4 bases, with 8 bases spanning the gap. The CDR3 is 10 amino acids. Germline V gene lookup returns CDR1 SQVTM and CDR2 ANQGSEA. CDR3: CSSQGYGYTF. In DNA, the CDR3 is TGCAGCTCCCAGGGCTATGGCTACACCTTC.

CDR3 coding DNA: TGTGCCAGCAGGATGGAAGCACAGGGCTATGGCTACACCTTC. As protein: CASRMEAQGYGYTF. The rearrangement links TRBV28 to TRBJ1-2, with D perhaps TRBD1 (6 bases). This CDR3 has 14 amino acids. Germline assignment: CDR1 MDHEN and CDR2 SYDVKM. V lost 6 bases and J 4 bases, leaving 15 bases between the germline ends.

CDR3 region: CATSEAGDRVFNGYTF. CDR3 in DNA: TGTGCCACCAGTGAAGCGGGGGACAGGGTGTTCAATGGCTACACCTTC. The chain links TRBV7-2 to TRBJ1-2, with 9 bases identical to TRBD1. J gave up 6 bases and V 10 bases, and 18 bases lay outside the gene matches. The germline V gene has CDR1 SGHTA and CDR2 FQGNSA. The CDR3 covers 16 residues.

The rearrangement uses TRBV15 and TRBJ1-1; D is perhaps TRBD1 (5 bases). This CDR3 has 13 amino acids. V was cut by 3 bases and J by 2 bases, with 7 bases left in between. Germline-derived CDR1 and CDR2 are LNHNV and YYDKDF (reference sequence). The CDR3 nucleotides read TGTGCCACCAGCAGCGACAGCAACACTGAAGCTTTCTTT. Encoded protein: CATSSDSNTEAFF.

J is TRBJ2-7 and V is TRBV7-9; 12 bases line up with TRBD2. CDR1 is SEHNR, CDR2 FQNEAQ, per germline (reference sequence). The V and J ends lost 6 bases and 2 bases, in that order; junction bases with no gene match: 5. The CDR3 sequence is 15 residues long. CDR3 nucleotides: TGTGCCAGCAGTTCCCGGACTAGCGGGGCCTACGAGCAGTACTTC. Amino acids: CASSSRTSGAYEQYF.

This chain joins TRBV7-9 and TRBJ2-7, with D perhaps assigned TRBD1 or TRBD2 (6 bases each). The CDR3 consists of 14 residues. CDR1 SEHNR and CDR2 FQNEAQ come from the germline V gene (reference sequence). Trimming cost V 5 bases and J 3 bases, with 14 bases left between them. CDR3: CASSRGGGLYEQYF. The CDR3 coding sequence is TGTGCCAGCAGCCGCGGAGGGGGTCTCTACGAGCAGTACTTC.

This clonotype was recorded many times. The rearrangement links TRBV29-1 to TRBJ2-5; TRBD2 matches at 10 bases. Germline CDR1 is SQVTM and CDR2 is ANQGSEA. The CDR3 spans 15 residues. With 6 bases clipped from V and 0 bases from J, the junction kept 7 bases outside the gene matches. The CDR3 nucleotides are TGCAGCGTCATGGGACTAGCGAGGTACCAAGAGACCCAGTACTTC. Encoded protein: CSVMGLARYQETQYF.

This clonotype was detected many times. CDR3 bases: TGCAGCGCTCAGGGACGGGCGAACACCGGGGAGCTGTTTTTT. Its protein is CSAQGRANTGELFF. The V call is TRBV29-1, the J call TRBJ2-2, with D tentatively TRBD1 or TRBD2 (5 bases each). The CDR3 consists of 14 residues. Per the germline V gene, CDR1 is SQVTM and CDR2 is ANQGSEA. Trimming pared 7 bases from V and 0 bases from J, leaving 12 bases between.

This clonotype appeared many times. The chain links TRBV10-2 to TRBJ1-5; D may be TRBD1 (5 bases). Germline values: CDR1 WSHSY, CDR2 SAAADI. V lost 7 bases and J 5 bases, leaving 15 bases between the germline ends. The CDR3 spans 14 residues. CDR3 coding DNA: TGCGCCAGCACACGGGCCGCGGGGGATCAGCCCCAGCATTTT. Protein product: CASTRAAGDQPQHF.

By share of the sample, this clonotype is medium-sized. The V and J genes are TRBV29-1 and TRBJ1-2; 11 nucleotides line up with TRBD1. The germline V gene has CDR1 SQVTM and CDR2 ANQGSEA. The trim removed 3 bases at V and 2 bases at J, leaving 2 bases unmatched. CDR3 length equals 14 residues. This CDR3 is CSVDRTGGNYGYTF. For the CDR3, the DNA is TGCAGCGTTGATAGGACAGGGGGCAACTATGGCTACACCTTC. Based on the CDR3 plus reference TRBV29-1 and TRBJ1-2, the full variable domain is SAVISQKPSRDICQRGTSLTIQCQVDSQVTMMFWYRQQPGQSLTLIATANQGSEATYESGFVIDKFPISRPNLTFSTLTVSNMSPEDSSIYLCSVDRTGGNYGYTFGSGTRLTVV.

This sequence joins TRBV15 and TRBJ1-2; 7 positions agree with TRBD1. The V and J ends lost 3 bases and 5 bases, in that order; junction bases with no gene match: 18. CDR1 LNHNV and CDR2 YYDKDF come from the germline V gene (reference sequence). This CDR3 is built from 18 residues. The CDR3 reads CATSSLDGRGGAWYGYTF. As DNA, the CDR3 is TGTGCCACCAGCAGCTTAGACGGGAGAGGGGGCGCTTGGTATGGCTACACCTTC.

This clonotype was recorded once. A read error may produce the germline difference seen at one junction end. The chain couples TRBV10-3 to TRBJ2-7; 12 bases line up with TRBD2. The V gene's germline CDR1 is ENHRY and CDR2 SYGVKD. This CDR3 has 15 residues. The CDR3 DNA sequence: TGTGCCATCAGTGAGTCGGGACTAGCGGGCTACGAGCAGTGCTTT. Translating it yields CAISESGLAGYEQCF.

This clonotype has a handful of counts. A junction boundary mismatches the germline segment, possibly from a read error. CDR3 sequence: CATSAQGGDTEAF. The DNA of the CDR3 is TGTGCCACCAGCGCACAGGGTGGGGACACTGAAGCTTTC. This chain uses TRBV15 with TRBJ2-6; maybe TRBD1 (6 bases). Germline assignment: CDR1 LNHNV and CDR2 YYDKDF (reference sequence). The CDR3 is 13 amino acids.

The CDR3 loop is CATSPRGDHGYTF. CDR3 sequence (DNA): TGTGCCACCAGCCCCCGAGGGGATCATGGCTACACCTTC. V usage is TRBV15 and J usage is TRBJ1-2; D may be TRBD1 (5 bases). V was cut by 5 bases and J by 6 bases, with 13 bases left in between. This CDR3 contains 13 residues. CDR1 LNHNV and CDR2 YYDKDF come from the germline V gene (reference sequence).

This clonotype was recorded at least ten times. The chain's CDR3 is CASSPYRGLDYGYTF. For the CDR3, the DNA is TGTGCCAGCAGCCCCTACAGGGGCTTGGACTATGGCTACACCTTC. The rearrangement links TRBV7-9 to TRBJ1-2, with 7 bases identical to TRBD1. V shed 5 bases, J shed 3 bases, and the junction held 9 bases outside the gene matches. From germline, CDR1 is SEHNR and CDR2 FQNEAQ (reference sequence). The CDR3 totals 15 residues.

With respect to this clonotype: The CDR3 does not end in the conserved phenylalanine or tryptophan, so this is likely a read error. The DNA is omitted, as the CDR3 cannot be located on it reliably, and the CDR3 follows TCRdb's listing. The chain joins TRBV29-1 to TRBJ2-7; TRBD1, as called in the table, went unchecked against the DNA. The V gene's germline CDR1 is SQVTM and CDR2 ANQGSEA. With termini counted, the CDR3 has 12 amino acids. CDR3 in amino acids: CSVVGGRYEQCS.

J is TRBJ2-5 and V is TRBV10-3; the match to TRBD2 covers 7 bases. The V and J ends lost 9 bases and 7 bases, in that order; junction bases with no gene match: 8. The V gene's germline CDR1 is ENHRY and CDR2 SYGVKD. The CDR3 is 12 residues long. For the CDR3, the DNA is TGTGCCATTCAAACAGCTAGCGGGACCCAGTACTTC. This gives the protein CAIQTASGTQYF.

The chain is built from TRBV29-1 and TRBJ1-2; D might be TRBD1 (6 bases). Trimming cost V 4 bases and J 6 bases, with 18 bases left between them. Germline loops: CDR1 SQVTM, CDR2 ANQGSEA. CDR3 length: 14 residues. CDR3: CSVVEGGTTNGYTF. In DNA form, the CDR3 reads TGCAGCGTTGTGGAGGGAGGGACAACAAATGGCTACACCTTC.

The rearrangement joins TRBV7-3 to TRBJ2-7; 11 bases agree with TRBD2. The CDR3 extends over 18 amino acids. The germline V gene has CDR1 SGHTA and CDR2 FQGTGA. V shed 5 bases, J shed 0 bases, and the junction held 12 bases outside the gene matches. The CDR3, as DNA: TGTGCCAGCAGCCAAGAAAGACTAGCGGGAAATTACTCCTACGAGCAGTACTTC. Its translation: CASSQERLAGNYSYEQYF.